Sequencing of this T cell receptor beta chain was carried out in a study of T cell responses to AZD1222 COVID-19 vaccine. Study-wide results and limits: Increases in Spike-specific TCR breadth and depth were seen after two AZD1222 doses.

The table came from immunoSEQ multiplex PCR; TCRdb's copy has only in-frame clones and leaves some out. Of 110,000 to 150,000 clones detected, approximately 89% appear once; the ten largest clones hold about 4.5%. The germline V gene has CDR1 SGHAT and CDR2 FQNNGV. The CDR3 is 14 residues long. Trimming cost V 0 bases and J 11 bases, with 16 bases left between them. Details on this clone: Its antigen remains unidentified.

This TCR derives from an adult in good health. The chain uses TRBV11-2 and TRBJ1-1; D unresolved. This material consisted of peripheral blood, taken on day 0 of AZD1222 vaccination. The CDR3 DNA reads as TGTGCCAGCAGCTTAGATTGGCGTCAGTTCGGGGCTTTCTTT. Translation: CASSLDWRQFGAFF.